This entry is about one TCR beta chain. The sample carries other DNA sequences with the same CDR3. Using immunoSEQ multiplex PCR, the repertoire was profiled, and TCRdb retains in-frame clones only, with some absent. The sample consists of about 710,000 clones, less than 80% of them appearing once. Trimming removed 5 bases from V and 1 base from J, with 5 bases in between. Germline CDR1 is MNHEY and CDR2 is SMNVEV (reference sequence). The CDR3 spans 13 residues. This sample is drawn from a study of shared clonotypes between healthy human individuals. Sequencing was performed on memory CD4+ T cells sorted from blood. The sample's subset: CD45RA-negative fraction. The chain uses TRBV27 and TRBJ2-2, with D uncertain. The clonotype comes from a woman aged 30 to 39 in good health. The CDR3 loop reads CASSLLNTGELFF. CDR3 DNA: TGTGCCAGCAGTCTCTTGAACACCGGGGAGCTGTTTTTT.